Listed here are 25 T cell receptor beta chains from one sample, sequenced in a study of T-cell memory formation after mild COVID-19. TCRdb re-analysed the 5' RACE reads in MiXCR, keeping a single row per CDR3 protein. The sample consists of about 190,000 distinct CDR3 sequences, around 17% of them appearing once. Sequences were obtained from PBMCs or a T cell subset sorted from them (not recorded which). These receptors came from an adult woman who had mild COVID-19 (a few samples of this study predate the infection). Cell type and time point are not known.

The chain combines TRBV29-1 with TRBJ2-1; a possible D gene is TRBD2 (6 bases). Deletions cut 4 bases from V and 10 bases from J, with 11 bases between. The CDR3 has 11 amino acids. From germline, CDR1 is SQVTM and CDR2 ANQGSEA. CDR3 region: CSVANRGEQFF. CDR3 coding DNA: TGCAGCGTTGCCAACCGGGGGGAGCAGTTCTTC.

The rearrangement uses TRBV12-3 or TRBV12-4 and TRBJ2-3, with D perhaps TRBD2 (5 bases). The V end was cut by 3 bases, the J end by 2 bases, with 9 bases between. The CDR3 has 14 amino acids. In DNA, the CDR3 is TGTGCCAGCAGTTTGGAGGCGGTCACAGATACGCAGTATTTT. It specifies CASSLEAVTDTQYF.

This clonotype was observed a few times. The V and J genes are TRBV5-1 and TRBJ1-1; 8 bases line up with TRBD1. V gave up 3 bases and J gave up 3 bases; unmatched junction bases: 4. Per the germline V gene, CDR1 is SGHRS and CDR2 is YFSETQ. The CDR3 totals 14 residues. CDR3 sequence reads: CASSSTGDDTEAFF. The CDR3, as DNA: TGCGCCAGCAGCTCGACAGGGGACGACACTGAAGCTTTCTTT.

The chain links TRBV7-9 to TRBJ2-5, with 8 bases that match TRBD1. From germline, CDR1 is SEHNR and CDR2 FQNEAQ (reference sequence). The junction had 6 bases not matched to a gene; V was cut back by 5 bases and J by 4 bases. There are 14 residues in the CDR3. The CDR3 loop is CASSPRTGIETQYF. CDR3 nucleotides: TGTGCCAGCAGCCCTCGGACAGGGATAGAGACCCAGTACTTC.

V gene TRBV5-6 combines with J gene TRBJ2-1; D possibly uses TRBD1 or TRBD2 (5 bases each). Trimming cost V 4 bases and J 3 bases, with 14 bases left between them. CDR3 length equals 15 residues. Germline-derived CDR1 and CDR2 are SGHDT and YYEEEE. This CDR3 reads CASSDPGTGYNEQFF. DNA of the CDR3: TGTGCCAGCAGCGATCCCGGGACGGGCTACAATGAGCAGTTCTTC.

This clonotype occurred a few times. The V gene is TRBV30, the J gene TRBJ2-4; 7 nucleotides match TRBD2. The CDR3 spans 13 residues. Germline lookup yields CDR1 GTSNPN and CDR2 SVGIG (reference sequence). Unmatched junction bases numbered 4, after V lost 2 bases and J lost 6 bases. The CDR3 bases are TGTGCCTGGAGTAGACTAGCACCAAACATTCAGTACTTC. Amino acids: CAWSRLAPNIQYF. The whole variable domain, filled in from reference TRBV30 and TRBJ2-4, reads SQTIHQWPATLVQPVGSPLSLECTVEGTSNPNLYWYRQAAGRGLQLLFYSVGIGQISSEVPQNLSASRPQDRQFILSSKKLLLSDSGFYLCAWSRLAPNIQYFGAGTRLSVL.

This rearrangement joins TRBV9 to TRBJ2-5; 11 bases fit TRBD1. J gave up 4 bases and V 0 bases, and 8 bases lay outside the gene matches. This CDR3 spans 17 amino acids. Germline V gene data show CDR1 as SGDLS and CDR2 as YYNGEE. CDR3 in DNA: TGTGCCAGCAGCGTAGTCCCAACAGGACAGGGGGCAGAGACCCAGTACTTC. Encoded protein: CASSVVPTGQGAETQYF.

This clonotype was observed a handful of times. V usage is TRBV9 and J usage is TRBJ2-5, with TRBD2 identical over 13 bases. Germline V gene lookup returns CDR1 SGDLS and CDR2 YYNGEE. The V and J ends lost 2 bases and 5 bases, in that order; junction bases with no gene match: 3. The CDR3 has 15 residues. This CDR3 reads CASSVGLAGVETQYF. CDR3 sequence (DNA): TGTGCCAGCAGCGTCGGACTAGCGGGAGTTGAGACCCAGTACTTC.

In this sample, this clonotype turned up a few times. The chain joins TRBV29-1 to TRBJ1-2, with D perhaps matching TRBD1 (5 bases). The CDR3 has 13 amino acids. Trimming took 3 bases from V and 8 from J, leaving 16 bases between them. Germline V gene lookup returns CDR1 SQVTM and CDR2 ANQGSEA. CDR3 residues: CSVDPGTARGYTF. CDR3 sequence (DNA): TGCAGCGTTGACCCCGGGACGGCAAGGGGCTACACCTTC.

The CDR3 nucleotides are TGTGCCAGCACCCGAGCGGGACCAACCTACGAGCAGTACTTC. It specifies CASTRAGPTYEQYF. This chain links TRBV12-3 or TRBV12-4 with TRBJ2-7, with 7 bases that match TRBD2. The CDR3 loop spans 14 amino acids. V lost 7 bases and J lost 2; bases outside the gene matches: 8.

This clonotype was seen a few times. The V gene is TRBV7-9, the J gene TRBJ2-7, with D uncertain. Germline V gene data show CDR1 as SEHNR and CDR2 as FQNEAQ (reference sequence). V was trimmed by 5 bases and J by 5 bases, leaving 13 bases between them. The CDR3 consists of 13 residues. The CDR3 sequence is CASSPPPWNEQYF. The CDR3 region has the DNA TGTGCCAGCAGCCCGCCCCCATGGAACGAGCAGTACTTC.

The chain links TRBV5-1 to TRBJ1-2; no clear D gene. The germline V and J ends were trimmed by 0 bases and 8 bases, with 11 bases remaining between them. This CDR3 is built from 13 residues. Germline CDR1 SGHRS, CDR2 YFSETQ. The CDR3 DNA is TGCGCCAGCAGCTTGGAAGGAGCGGGAGGCTACACCTTC. It yields the protein CASSLEGAGGYTF. The entire variable domain, with the rest obtained from reference TRBV5-1 and TRBJ1-2, is as follows: KAGVTQTPRYLIKTRGQQVTLSCSPISGHRSVSWYQQTPGQGLQFLFEYFSETQRNKGNFPGRFSGRQFSNSRSEMNVSTLELGDSALYLCASSLEGAGGYTFGSGTRLTVV.

As concerns this clonotype: Relative to the germline gene, one junction end is altered; a read error may explain this. CDR3 protein: CASSLPTSSGYRYDFF. CDR3 bases: TGTGCCAGCAGTCTCCCCACCTCTAGCGGATACAGATATGATTTCTTT. The gene calls are TRBV6-2 or TRBV6-3 and TRBJ2-3; 7 positions agree with TRBD2. The CDR3 is made up of 16 amino acids. Germline-derived CDR1 and CDR2 are MNHEY and SVGEGT.

Here the CDR3 DNA reads TGTGCCAGCAGTTTCTCCCTCTCGCAGCCCCAGCATTTT. It is translated as CASSFSLSQPQHF. The V gene is TRBV12-3 or TRBV12-4, the J gene TRBJ1-5; D unresolved. V was pared by 3 bases and J by 7 bases, with 10 bases between. This CDR3 contains 13 residues.

This clonotype appeared a few times. The rearrangement links TRBV12-3 or TRBV12-4 to TRBJ1-1; no reliable D call. V was trimmed by 7 bases and J by 3 bases, leaving 21 bases between them. The CDR3 sequence is 16 residues long. The CDR3 coding sequence is TGTGCCAGCAAGGGAGCGAAGAGGGTCCAGGACACTGAAGCTTTCTTT. Protein sequence: CASKGAKRVQDTEAFF.

The chain joins TRBV6-5 to TRBJ2-1; possibly TRBD1 for D (5 bases). Germline values: CDR1 MNHEY, CDR2 SVGAGI. Trimming shortened V by 5 bases and J by 5 bases, and 10 bases separated the two germline ends. This CDR3 is 13 amino acids long. The CDR3 DNA reads as TGTGCCAGCAGTCCCAGACAGAACAATGAGCAGTTCTTC. This encodes CASSPRQNNEQFF.

V and J are TRBV12-3 or TRBV12-4 and TRBJ2-1; D is tentatively TRBD1 or TRBD2 (5 bases each). The CDR3 sequence is 14 residues long. V lost 6 bases and J lost 9, with 18 bases in between. As DNA, the CDR3 is TGTGCCAGCAGCGCCAGAACTGGGGGTAGTGAGCAGTTCTTC. Protein sequence: CASSARTGGSEQFF.

The chain is built from TRBV19 and TRBJ1-6; 7 bases agree with TRBD1. The CDR3 has 15 amino acids. From germline, CDR1 is LNHDA and CDR2 SQIVND (reference sequence). V dropped 7 bases and J dropped 10; count of bases not matched to a gene: 13. The CDR3 nucleotides are TGTGCCAGTACCATGAGAGGGGGCGCTGGGTCACCCCTCCACTTT. Its translation is CASTMRGGAGSPLHF.

The chain carries TRBV7-8 and TRBJ2-7; D gene ambiguous. V was shortened by 1 base and J by 1 base, with 11 bases between the two germline ends. The V gene's germline CDR1 is SGHVS and CDR2 FQNEAQ. The CDR3 runs to 15 residues. The CDR3 nucleotides read TGTGCCAGCAGCTTAGACTTGGCAGTTTCCTACGAGCAGTACTTC. Its translation: CASSLDLAVSYEQYF.

This clonotype was detected only a few times. The chain combines TRBV7-9 with TRBJ2-3, with D possibly being TRBD2 (6 bases). This CDR3 is 14 amino acids long. The V and J ends lost 9 bases and 6 bases respectively, with 19 bases between them. CDR1 and CDR2 (germline): SEHNR, FQNEAQ (reference sequence). Written as DNA, the CDR3 is TGTGCCAGTGGACGGGACTTGCTCTGGGATACGCAGTATTTT. Amino acid sequence: CASGRDLLWDTQYF.

The chain uses TRBV5-6 and TRBJ1-2, with 11 bases matching TRBD1. The V and J ends lost 4 bases and 2 bases, in that order; junction bases with no gene match: 1. Germline CDR1 is SGHDT and CDR2 is YYEEEE. The CDR3 loop spans 14 amino acids. Written as DNA, the CDR3 is TGTGCCAGCAGCCGGGACAGGGGGAACTATGGCTACACCTTC. Translating gives CASSRDRGNYGYTF.

The gene calls are TRBV5-1 and TRBJ1-6; 12 nucleotides line up with TRBD1. The CDR3 runs 16 residues. V lost 4 bases and J lost 7; bases outside the gene matches: 6. In germline, CDR1 is SGHRS, CDR2 YFSETQ. The CDR3 DNA reads as TGCGCCAGCAGCCAGGGACAGGGGGCCTTCAATTCACCCCTCCACTTT. This sequence encodes CASSQGQGAFNSPLHF.

This sequence joins TRBV12-3 or TRBV12-4 and TRBJ2-1; 8 nucleotides align to TRBD1. V trimming: 4 bases; J trimming: 9 bases; junction bases outside the gene matches: 5. The CDR3 runs 13 residues. The CDR3 sequence: CASSWQGATEQFF. DNA for the CDR3: TGTGCCAGCAGTTGGCAGGGGGCAACTGAGCAGTTCTTC.

The CDR3 reads CASSLTRFTDTQYF. The CDR3 nucleotides are TGTGCCAGCAGTCTGACTAGGTTCACAGATACGCAGTATTTT. The gene calls are TRBV12-3 or TRBV12-4 and TRBJ2-3; D possibly corresponds to TRBD2 (6 bases). This CDR3 spans 14 amino acids. V lost 5 bases to trimming and J lost 2 bases, with 11 bases between them.

The V call is TRBV20-1, the J call TRBJ2-7; D unresolved. Trimming shortened V by 5 bases and J by 6 bases, and 11 bases separated the two germline ends. The germline V gene encodes CDR1 DFQATT and CDR2 SNEGSKA (reference sequence). The CDR3 is made up of 11 amino acids. The CDR3 DNA is TGCAGTGCTCCACTTAACGGCGAGCAGTACTTC. This gives the protein CSAPLNGEQYF.